The source of this T cell receptor beta chain is a study of blood T cell repertoires in COVID-19. As for the study in general: The origin of the acute and convalescent COVID-19 samples was the United States, Italy and Spain. Sample material is recorded as cDNA or gDNA derived from T cells, B-cell-depleted T cells, or PBMCs.

In the source study's methods: The assay estimated nucleated cells by amplifying reference gene primers. The protocol was immunoSEQ multiplex PCR, while the TCRdb copy is restricted to in-frame clones and leaves out a portion. V and J calls and clone size follow that table, whereas D and trimming were derived from the DNA. Here the sample spans hundreds of thousands of clones, approximately 82% being singletons. Deletions cut 5 bases from V and 4 bases from J, with 17 bases between. The CDR3 length is 15 residues. Germline values: CDR1 SNHLY, CDR2 FYNNEI. V usage is TRBV2 and J usage is TRBJ1-1; the D gene is possibly TRBD1 (6 bases). Input material: peripheral blood. The sequence was obtained from a woman between 65 and 79 years old with active or convalescent COVID-19. The CDR3 loop reads CASSPTQGWGTEAFF. The DNA for the CDR3 is TGTGCCAGCAGTCCCACACAGGGTTGGGGCACTGAAGCTTTCTTT.